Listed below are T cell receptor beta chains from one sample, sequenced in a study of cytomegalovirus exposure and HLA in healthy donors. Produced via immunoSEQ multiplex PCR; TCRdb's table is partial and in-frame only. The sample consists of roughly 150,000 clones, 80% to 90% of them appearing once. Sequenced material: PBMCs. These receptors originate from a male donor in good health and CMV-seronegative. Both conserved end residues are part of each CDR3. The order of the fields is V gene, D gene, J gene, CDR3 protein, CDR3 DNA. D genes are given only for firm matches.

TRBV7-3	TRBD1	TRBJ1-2	CASSPGDSLYGYTF	TGTGCCAGCAGCCCCGGGGACAGCCTCTATGGCTACACCTTC
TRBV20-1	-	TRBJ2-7	CSASNGGEQYF	TGCAGTGCTAGCAACGGGGGCGAGCAGTACTTC
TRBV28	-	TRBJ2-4	CASSWSGTKNIQYF	TGTGCCAGCAGTTGGAGTGGCACCAAAAACATTCAGTACTTC
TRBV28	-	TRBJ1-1	CASSLGGLNTEAFF	TGTGCCAGCAGTCTGGGGGGGTTAAACACTGAAGCTTTCTTT
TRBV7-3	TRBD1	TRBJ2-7	CASSWSGTGGYEQYF	TGTGCCAGCAGCTGGTCCGGGACAGGGGGCTACGAGCAGTACTTC
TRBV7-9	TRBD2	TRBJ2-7	CASSPYPGLAGNEQYF	TGTGCCAGCAGCCCCTACCCGGGACTAGCGGGAAACGAGCAGTACTTC
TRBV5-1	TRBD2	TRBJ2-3	CASSLPTSISTDTQYF	TGCGCCAGCAGTCTCCCGACTAGCATCTCGACAGATACGCAGTATTTT
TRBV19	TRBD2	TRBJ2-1	CASSIDQAGYNEQFF	TGTGCCAGTAGTATAGATCAAGCGGGGTACAATGAGCAGTTCTTC
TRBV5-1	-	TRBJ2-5	CASSPTALETQYF	TGCGCCAGCAGCCCTACAGCCCTAGAGACCCAGTACTTC
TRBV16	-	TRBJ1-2	CASRHVANYGYTF	TGTGCCAGCAGGCACGTAGCGAACTATGGCTACACCTTC
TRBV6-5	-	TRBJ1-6	CASSLGRSYNSPLHF	TGTGCCAGCAGCCTGGGGCGTTCCTATAATTCACCCCTCCACTTT
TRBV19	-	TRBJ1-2	CASSIWAGSNYGYTF	TGTGCCAGTAGTATTTGGGCAGGGTCCAACTATGGCTACACCTTC
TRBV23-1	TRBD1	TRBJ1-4	CASSRNSYRGRFGEKLFF	TGCGCCAGCAGTCGCAACTCGTACAGGGGGAGGTTTGGCGAAAAACTGTTTTTT
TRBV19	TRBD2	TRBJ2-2	CASSPGLAGGRNTGELFF	TGTGCCAGTAGTCCCGGACTAGCGGGAGGGCGGAACACCGGGGAGCTGTTTTTT